The entry that follows covers one T cell receptor beta chain sequence. The sample originates from a study of blood T cells in healthy people across ages. Total RNA was isolated from each sample in quantities of at least 5 micrograms. Germline CDR1 is LGHDT and CDR2 is YNNKEL (reference sequence). The CDR3 covers 14 residues. Trimming took 3 bases from V and 1 from J, leaving 6 bases between them. Using a J-beta primer mix together with a sample-barcoded 5' primer, a second PCR was run for about 7 to 12 cycles. MiXCR, applied by TCRdb to the 5' RACE reads, yields one record per CDR3 protein. The data hold approximately 800,000 distinct CDR3 sequences, with about 55% observed a single time.

The gene calls are TRBV3-1 and TRBJ1-4, with D hard to call. The sample consisted of blood. The sequence derives from an elderly man in good health. The CDR3 sequence: CASSQGLTNEKLFF. The DNA for the CDR3 is TGTGCCAGCAGCCAGGGTCTAACTAATGAAAAACTGTTTTTT.